The source of this T cell receptor beta chain is a study of T-cell reconstitution after alpha-beta-depleted transplantation in children. The CDR3 is 14 residues long. V lost 10 bases and J 1 base, leaving 12 bases between the germline ends. CDR1 KGHDR and CDR2 SFDVKD come from the germline V gene. Unique molecular identifiers were incorporated during preparation of the TCRbeta library. Via MiXCR, TCRdb re-called the PCR reads, giving one row per CDR3 protein. The sample shows about a million distinct CDR3 sequences, about 29% of them seen only once. This clonotype was obtained from a boy younger than two who had a stem cell transplant for SCID, so the T cells may come from the graft donor. The chain is built from TRBV24-1 and TRBJ2-2; D call uncertain. The sequencing used PBMCs, mostly from graft donor cells, collected 360 days after TCRalphabeta/CD19-depleted stem cell transplant. The CDR3 reads CATSPDGNTGELFF. CDR3 nucleotides: TGTGCCACTTCTCCGGACGGGAACACCGGGGAGCTGTTTTTT.